The clone carrying this T cell receptor beta chain appeared a few times. The V gene lost 1 base and the J gene lost 0 bases, with 9 bases spanning the gap. The germline gives CDR1 SQVTM, CDR2 ANQGSEA. This CDR3 contains 14 residues. Amplification used 60 Vbeta primers and 13 Jbeta primers. Profiling relied on immunoSEQ multiplex PCR, and the TCRdb table lists in-frame clones only, not all of them. Of more than 95,000 clones in the sample, 76% are singletons; the top ten hold around 8.5%. These data originate in a study of cytomegalovirus exposure and HLA in healthy donors. As for the study in general: HLA-typed donors were the source of about 81 million unique TCRs held in an early data release.

The source material was PBMCs. This TCR came from a man aged 35 to 55 in good health and CMV-seropositive. This chain uses TRBV29-1 with TRBJ1-2; D remains unclear. The CDR3 region has the DNA TGCAGCGTTGAAGGCCGGAGTACTAACTATGGCTACACCTTC. It encodes CSVEGRSTNYGYTF.